This T cell receptor (beta chain) derives from a study of tumor-infiltrating lymphocytes in primary liver carcinoma. Across the study: Through surgical resection, the patients' primary liver carcinoma was treated.

Germline DNA was extracted alongside blood RNA, which was obtained from unsorted whole blood. Researchers reported drawing 3.5 to 4 milliliters of peripheral blood before surgery. Concerning this clonotype: Its target is unknown.

Whole-study findings and limits: Tumors reached a significantly greater top-250-clone fraction than blood did (p = 0.039). Tumor-blood pairs (like tumor-adjacent pairs) overlapped less than tumor region pairs did.

A primer matching the constant region was used to make TCR beta cDNA from approximately 500 ng of total RNA. ARM-PCR was slightly modified, and three nested multiplex PCR rounds with it gave rise to the TCR beta libraries. TCRdb re-called the multiplex PCR reads through MiXCR, storing one row per CDR3 protein. The sample consists of some 200,000 distinct CDR3 sequences, roughly 61% of them appearing once. Sequencing input: peripheral blood. The receptor's source is a woman aged 60-75 years with primary liver carcinoma and hepatitis B virus infection.

CDR3 in DNA: TGTGCCAGCAGCCCTAGGGGGACTAGGACTGAAGCTTTCTTT. Translation: CASSPRGTRTEAFF. The chain carries TRBV12-3 or TRBV12-4 and TRBJ1-1, with D possibly TRBD1 on 6 matching bases. CDR3 size: 14 residues. Trimming took off 6 bases at V and 5 bases at J, with 16 bases between the two ends.